This TCR beta chain was identified in a study of Graves' ophthalmopathy and Graves' hyperthyroidism listed by TCRdb under 2018. About the study as a whole: Stable hyperthyroidism was defined as no progression to ophthalmopathy within 18 months of follow-up. The study used signatures of the TCR beta repertoire to tell Graves' ophthalmopathy apart from Graves' hyperthyroidism and to predict which patients would progress to ophthalmopathy. In total, approximately 130 blood samples were TCR-sequenced: under 45 ophthalmopathy, 75 hyperthyroidism and roughly 17 hyperthyroidism-to-ophthalmopathy patients. To explore V-J signatures that separate ophthalmopathy from hyperthyroidism, a discovery set of approximately 100 patients was enrolled, consisting of 43 with ophthalmopathy and approximately 57 with stable hyperthyroidism. An independent validation cohort was composed of around 19 hyperthyroidism patients and more than 15 patients who later progressed from hyperthyroidism to ophthalmopathy. T-cell repertoires of thyroid tissue and blood were compared in 5 or 6 hyperthyroidism patients. Following sample collection, hyperthyroidism patients were given methimazole at a starting dose of 30 mg daily, and ophthalmopathy patients were given high-dose intravenous methylprednisolone. Overall study results and their limits: In validation, the model predicted ophthalmopathy progression with 70.59% sensitivity and roughly 72% specificity; some 13 predicted patients were CT-confirmed with GO in a median of about 6.1 months. Among expanded thyroid clonotypes with frequency above 0.001, most also showed up in blood, which suggests that blood repertoires may reflect the thyroid immune response. No statistical method was used to predetermine the sample size, and group allocation was not hidden from the investigators. Ophthalmopathy was separated from stable hyperthyroidism by the 13-signature model with roughly 88% sensitivity and just under 84% specificity in cross-validation and with 80%/75% in the test set.

As encoded in the germline V gene (reference sequence), CDR1 is SEHNR while CDR2 is FQNEAQ. The cysteine opens and the phenylalanine closes a CDR3 of 14 amino acids. Only CDR3 DNA is held: 42 bases, read in frame from base 1. Hyperthyroidism patients were newly diagnosed, with disease duration under 2 months, and aged 18 to 65 years. Patients with other autoimmune diseases, uncontrolled infections, pregnancy or lactation were excluded from the study. Diagnosis was based on clinical symptoms, serum thyroxine, TRAb, thyroid ultrasound and orbital computed tomography. Total RNA was extracted using Trizol reagent, and RNA quality was checked on an Agilent 2100 Bioanalyzer. For repertoire sequencing, the TCR beta CDR3 regions were amplified from RNA transcripts. A first-round RT-PCR used HTBI primers with the Qiagen OneStep RT-PCR kit, followed by a second-round multiplex PCR, size selection and purification. Libraries were sequenced on an Illumina HiSeq2000 using paired-end 100 bp reads. The original methods were these. SOAPnuke was used to process the reads, removing any read that contained adapters or uncalled bases, had a mean Phred below 15, or lacked an exact match to the constant primer or identifier. COPE v1.2.5 was used to merge high-quality paired reads. Clonotypes were defined as unique nucleotide sequences and were aligned to IMGT TRB V, D and J references using MiTCR v1.1. Analysis was restricted to V-J combinations with a frequency above 0.0001, which covered roughly 99% of repertoires. For each V-J combination, a TCR clonal expansion and chaos score was defined as F50 clonal expansion divided by the chaos observed in the TCRdist matrix. Welch's t-statistics and random forest were used to narrow the features down to about twelve V-J combinations, which were then fed into a naive Bayes classifier. Thyroid-blood repertoire similarity was quantified with the Morisita-Horn index. TCRdb reprocessing: public reads trimmed at Q25 with fastp, clones called with MiXCR, in-frame beta chains kept. One record per CDR3 amino acid sequence lists the most common genes and DNA. The V and J calls and clone size are TCRdb's, not the authors'. This sample has 1 million to 1.3 million distinct CDR3 sequences in its table, and about two fifths of those were observed once. 8.5% to 14% of the sample goes to the ten largest clones.

This clonotype was picked up a small number of times. This receptor's antigen is unknown. The germline gene is not matched at one end of the junction; a read error may be the cause. This TCR was sampled from an adult man with Graves' hyperthyroidism. Input material: peripheral blood or thyroid tissue (not recorded which). The sequence links TRBV7-9 to TRBJ1-2; D gene: possibly TRBD1, on 5 matching bases. The DNA is TGTGCCGGCAGCCCCGCGGGGGGGGGCTATGGCTACACCTTC. Translated, this gives CAGSPAGGGYGYTF. Extended through the reference TRBV7-9 and TRBJ1-2 proteins, this CDR3 yields the full variable domain: DTGVSQNPRHKITKRGQNVTFRCDPISEHNRLYWYRQTLGQGPEFLTYFQNEAQLEKSRLLSDRFSAERPKGSFSTLEIQRTEQGDSAMYLCAGSPAGGGYGYTFGSGTRLTVV.